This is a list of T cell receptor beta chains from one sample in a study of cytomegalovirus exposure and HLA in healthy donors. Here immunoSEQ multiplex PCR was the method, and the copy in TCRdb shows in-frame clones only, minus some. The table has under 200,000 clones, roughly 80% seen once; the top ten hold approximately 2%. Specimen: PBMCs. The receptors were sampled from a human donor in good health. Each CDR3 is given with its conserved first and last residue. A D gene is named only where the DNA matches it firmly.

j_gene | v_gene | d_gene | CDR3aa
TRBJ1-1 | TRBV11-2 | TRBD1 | CASSLDREYTEAFF
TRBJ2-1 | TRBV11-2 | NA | CALCGNEQFF
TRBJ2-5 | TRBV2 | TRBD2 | CATGGPETQYF
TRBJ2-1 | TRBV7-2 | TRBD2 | CASSFNFRGAYNEQFF
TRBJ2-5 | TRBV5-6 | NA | CASSLISEGRETQYF
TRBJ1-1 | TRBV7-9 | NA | CASTAGDTEAFF
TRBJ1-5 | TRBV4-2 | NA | CASSQDRTNQPQHF
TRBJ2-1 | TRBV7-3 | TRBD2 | CASSQGSGGAQNEQFF
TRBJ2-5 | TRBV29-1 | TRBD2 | CSEGLAEETRYF
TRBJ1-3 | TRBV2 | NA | CASSEADSDIWDGNTIYF
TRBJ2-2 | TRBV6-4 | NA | CASSAQAGNTGELFF
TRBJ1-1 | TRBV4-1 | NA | CASSLGQNTEAFF
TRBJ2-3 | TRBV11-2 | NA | CASSFGSTDTQYF
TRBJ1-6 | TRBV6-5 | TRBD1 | CASSQDRAFSPLHF
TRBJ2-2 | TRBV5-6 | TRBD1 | CASSSTDRAIGELFF
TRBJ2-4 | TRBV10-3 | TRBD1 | CAISEQGAGNKNIQYF
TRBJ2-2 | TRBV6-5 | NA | CASSQTGTGELFF
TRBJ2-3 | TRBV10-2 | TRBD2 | CASSEAGVTQYF
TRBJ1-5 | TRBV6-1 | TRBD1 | CASHDRGSREPQHF
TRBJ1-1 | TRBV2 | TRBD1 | CASIRQGAYIAFF
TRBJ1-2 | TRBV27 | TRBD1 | CASTKLNRGQLYGYTF
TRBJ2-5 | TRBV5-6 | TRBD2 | CASSLGAVRGVIQETQYF
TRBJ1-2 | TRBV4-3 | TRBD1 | CASSQVVGQGALGYGYTF
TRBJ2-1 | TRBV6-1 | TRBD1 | CASTGGYEQFF
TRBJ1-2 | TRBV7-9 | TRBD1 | CASSFGTGGIYGYTF
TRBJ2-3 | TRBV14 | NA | CASSTRSFRSTDTQYF
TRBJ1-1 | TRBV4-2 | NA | CASSVGGAGANTEAFF
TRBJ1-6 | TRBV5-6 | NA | CASSPGVKSSYNSPLHF
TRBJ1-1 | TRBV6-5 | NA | CASSSSLLGPNTEAFF
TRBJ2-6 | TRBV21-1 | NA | CASSKALGQGRPGANVLTF
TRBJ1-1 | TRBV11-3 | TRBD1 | CASSLTGLINTEAFF
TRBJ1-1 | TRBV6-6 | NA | CASSRQLNTEAFF
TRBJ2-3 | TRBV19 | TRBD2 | CASSPARLAGADTQYF